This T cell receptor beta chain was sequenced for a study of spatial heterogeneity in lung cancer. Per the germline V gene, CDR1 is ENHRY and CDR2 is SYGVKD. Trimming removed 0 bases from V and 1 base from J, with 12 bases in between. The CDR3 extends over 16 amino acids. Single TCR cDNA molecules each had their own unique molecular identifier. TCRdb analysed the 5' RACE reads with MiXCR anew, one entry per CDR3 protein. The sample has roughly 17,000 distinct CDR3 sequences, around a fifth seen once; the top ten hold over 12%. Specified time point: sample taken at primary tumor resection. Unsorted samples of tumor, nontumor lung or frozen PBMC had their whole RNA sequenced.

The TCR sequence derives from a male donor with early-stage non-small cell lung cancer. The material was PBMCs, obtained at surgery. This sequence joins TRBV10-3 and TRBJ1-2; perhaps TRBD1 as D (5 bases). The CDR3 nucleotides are TGTGCCATCAGTGAGTCGGCAGGGCGCAATAACTATGGCTACACCTTC. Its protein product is CAISESAGRNNYGYTF.